This T cell receptor (beta chain) came from a study of T cells in localized non-small cell lung cancer. Whole-study findings and limits: In adjacent lung, a median roughly 60 of the top 100 tumor clones were found.

V dropped 6 bases and J dropped 7 bases, with 19 bases sitting between them. Germline V CDR1 and CDR2: SQVTM, ANQGSEA. The CDR3 length is 14 residues. The sample holds one count of this clone. Its antigen is not known. Libraries were prepared by immunoSEQ multiplex PCR; TCRdb keeps only in-frame clonotypes and omits some of them. The sample includes 70,000 or so clones, 84% seen only once; the top ten take approximately 1.2%. The sequencing here drew on peripheral blood, taken before any cancer treatment. The J gene is TRBJ2-4, the V gene TRBV29-1; tentatively, D is TRBD1 (6 bases). This receptor was taken from a female donor over 55 with stage I lung adenocarcinoma. The CDR3, as DNA: TGCAGCGTCGCCGGGACACTCGGTACCAACATTCAGTACTTC. Protein: CSVAGTLGTNIQYF.